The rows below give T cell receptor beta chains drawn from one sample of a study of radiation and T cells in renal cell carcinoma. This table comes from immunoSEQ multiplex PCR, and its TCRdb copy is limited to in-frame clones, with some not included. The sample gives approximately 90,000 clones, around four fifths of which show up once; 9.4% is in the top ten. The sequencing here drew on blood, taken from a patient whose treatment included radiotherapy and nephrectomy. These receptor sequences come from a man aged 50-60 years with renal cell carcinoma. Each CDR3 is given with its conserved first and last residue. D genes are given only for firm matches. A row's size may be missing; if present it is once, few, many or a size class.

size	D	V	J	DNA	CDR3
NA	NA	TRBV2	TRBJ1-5	TGTGCCAGCAGTGACGTAGGAAGGGGCAATCAGCCCCAGCATTTT	CASSDVGRGNQPQHF
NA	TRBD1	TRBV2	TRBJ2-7	TGTGCCAGCACTAGACAGGGGGCAAGGTACGAGCAGTACTTC	CASTRQGARYEQYF
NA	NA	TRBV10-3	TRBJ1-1	TGTGCCATCAGTGAGACGGTGAACACTGAAGCTTTCTTT	CAISETVNTEAFF
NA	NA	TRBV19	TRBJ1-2	TGTGCCAGTAAAGACCTGACGGGCTTGAGCTACACCTTC	CASKDLTGLSYTF
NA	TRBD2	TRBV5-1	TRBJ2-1	TGCGCCAGCAGCTTGATGTTGGGGGAGGGTGAGCAGTTCTTC	CASSLMLGEGEQFF
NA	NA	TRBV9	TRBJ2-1	TGTGCCAGCAGCGTAGCTAACAGGGATGTTCATGAGCAGTTCTTC	CASSVANRDVHEQFF
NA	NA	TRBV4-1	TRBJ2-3	TGCGCCAGCAGCGAAAGGACGGCCGGCGCAGATACGCAGTATTTT	CASSERTAGADTQYF
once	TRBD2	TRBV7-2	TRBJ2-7	TGTGCCAGCAGCTCCCCGCTAGCGGGGGGGCCCCACGAGCAGTACTTC	CASSSPLAGGPHEQYF
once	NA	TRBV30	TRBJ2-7	TGTGCCTGGAGTGTACGGGGGCGGACGGGGATCTTC	CAWSVRGRTGIF
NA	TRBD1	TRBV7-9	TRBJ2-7	TGTGCCAGCAGCAACCGGGACAGGGGGCTCGAGCAGTACTTC	CASSNRDRGLEQYF
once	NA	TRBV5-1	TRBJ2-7	TGCGCCAGCAGCTCTGGACAGACCTCCCTCTACGAGCAGTACTTC	CASSSGQTSLYEQYF
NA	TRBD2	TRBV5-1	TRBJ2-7	TGCGCCAGCAGCTTGGTTCCTATAGCAGCGGGGTCCTACGAGCAGTACTTC	CASSLVPIAAGSYEQYF
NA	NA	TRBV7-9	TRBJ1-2	TGTGCCAGCAGCTTTCCCCGGGACTATGGCTACACCTTC	CASSFPRDYGYTF
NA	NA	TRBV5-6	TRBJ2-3	TGTGCCAGCAGCTACGCAGATACGCAGTATTTT	CASSYADTQYF
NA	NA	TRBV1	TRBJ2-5	TGCACCAGCAGCCAAGTTGGGACTAGCGAACCCCAAGAGACCCAGTACTTC	CTSSQVGTSEPQETQYF
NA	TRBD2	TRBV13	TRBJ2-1	TGTGCCAGCAGCTCGCCTAGCGGGCCCCTCGGGGGTGAGCAGTTCTTC	CASSSPSGPLGGEQFF
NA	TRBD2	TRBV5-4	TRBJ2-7	TGTGCCAGCAGCGGTACCGGGACTAGCGGGACCCCGCTGTACTTC	CASSGTGTSGTPLYF
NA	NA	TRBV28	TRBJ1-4	TGTGCCAGCCGCTTCCCGGGCGGTGAAAAACTGTTTTTT	CASRFPGGEKLFF
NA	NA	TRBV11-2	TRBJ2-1	TGTGCCAGCAGCTTAGTGTTAGGGTTCTCCTACAATGAGCAGTTCTTC	CASSLVLGFSYNEQFF
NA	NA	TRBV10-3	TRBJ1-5	TGTGCCATCAGTGACAGGGATGGACGCAATCAGCCCCAGCATTTT	CAISDRDGRNQPQHF
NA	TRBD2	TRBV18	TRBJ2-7	TGTGCCAGCTCACCCCGGGGACTAGCGAACTACGAGCAGTACTTC	CASSPRGLANYEQYF
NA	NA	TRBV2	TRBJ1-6	TGTGCCAGCAGTGAAGAACAGTCGGGTTCACCCCTCCACTTT	CASSEEQSGSPLHF
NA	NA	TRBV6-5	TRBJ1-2	TGTGCCAGCAGGCCATTAGGTGGTGCCTATGGCTACACCTTC	CASRPLGGAYGYTF
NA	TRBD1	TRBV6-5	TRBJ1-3	TGTGCCAGCACAGACAGGGGTTACACCATATATTTT	CASTDRGYTIYF
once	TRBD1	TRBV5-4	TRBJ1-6	TGTGCCAGCAGCTTGAACAGGGGAAATTCACCCCTCCACTTT	CASSLNRGNSPLHF
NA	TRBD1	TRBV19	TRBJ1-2	TGTGCCAGTAGTATTGAAAAAGGGGGCGGTGGCTATGGCTACACCTTC	CASSIEKGGGGYGYTF
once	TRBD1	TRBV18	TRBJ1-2	TGTGCCAGCTCACAAGACAGGGACTATGGCTACACCTTC	CASSQDRDYGYTF
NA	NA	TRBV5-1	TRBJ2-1	TGCGCCAGCAGCTTGTTGCCTAGCGACAATGAGCAGTTCTTC	CASSLLPSDNEQFF